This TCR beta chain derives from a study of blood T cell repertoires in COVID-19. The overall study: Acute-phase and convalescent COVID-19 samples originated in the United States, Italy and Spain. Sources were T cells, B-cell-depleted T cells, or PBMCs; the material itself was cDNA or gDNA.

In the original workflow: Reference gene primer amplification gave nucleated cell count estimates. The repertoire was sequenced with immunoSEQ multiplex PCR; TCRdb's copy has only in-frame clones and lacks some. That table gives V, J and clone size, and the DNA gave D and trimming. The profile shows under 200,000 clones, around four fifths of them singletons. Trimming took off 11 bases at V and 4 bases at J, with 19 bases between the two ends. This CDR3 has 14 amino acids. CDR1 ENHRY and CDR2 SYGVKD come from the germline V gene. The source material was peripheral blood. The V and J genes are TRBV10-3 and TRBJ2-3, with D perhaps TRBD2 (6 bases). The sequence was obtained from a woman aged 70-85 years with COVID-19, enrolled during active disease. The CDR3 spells CASWTGLASDTQYF. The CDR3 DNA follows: TGTGCCTCATGGACTGGTCTAGCGTCAGATACGCAGTATTTT.